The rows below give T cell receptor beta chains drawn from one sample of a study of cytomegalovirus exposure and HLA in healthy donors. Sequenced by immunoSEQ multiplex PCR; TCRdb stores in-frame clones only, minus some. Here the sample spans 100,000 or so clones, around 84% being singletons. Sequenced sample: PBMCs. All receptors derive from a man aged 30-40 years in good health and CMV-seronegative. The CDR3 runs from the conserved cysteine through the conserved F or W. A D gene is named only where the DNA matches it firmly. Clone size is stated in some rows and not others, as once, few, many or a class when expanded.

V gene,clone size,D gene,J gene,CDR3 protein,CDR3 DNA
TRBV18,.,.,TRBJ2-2,CASSAAAPANTGELFF,TGTGCCAGCTCCGCCGCCGCGCCCGCGAACACCGGGGAGCTGTTTTTT
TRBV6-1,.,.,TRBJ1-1,CASSEDVGALNTEAFF,TGTGCCAGCAGTGAGGATGTGGGAGCTCTGAACACTGAAGCTTTCTTT
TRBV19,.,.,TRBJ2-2,CASRKRGSNTGELFF,TGTGCCAGTAGGAAAAGGGGATCGAACACCGGGGAGCTGTTTTTT
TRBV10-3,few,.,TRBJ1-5,CAISGQSYQPQHF,TGTGCCATCAGTGGGCAGTCCTATCAGCCCCAGCATTTT
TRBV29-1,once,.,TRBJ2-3,CSVEVAARTPYF,TGCAGCGTTGAGGTGGCCGCCAGGACTCCGTATTTT
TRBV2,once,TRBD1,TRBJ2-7,CASSALVGGGEQYF,TGTGCCAGCAGTGCCTTGGTAGGGGGCGGGGAGCAGTACTTC
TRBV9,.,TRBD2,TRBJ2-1,CASSASLAAYNEQFF,TGTGCCAGCAGCGCAAGTCTAGCGGCCTACAATGAGCAGTTCTTC
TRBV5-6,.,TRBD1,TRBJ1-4,CASSLQGATNEKLFF,TGTGCCAGCAGCTTACAGGGGGCCACTAATGAAAAACTGTTTTTT
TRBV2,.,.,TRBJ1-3,CASAIIGTSPGNTIYF,TGTGCCAGCGCTATAATTGGTACCTCCCCTGGAAACACCATATATTTT
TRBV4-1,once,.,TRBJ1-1,CASSQEGQNTEAFF,TGCGCCAGCAGCCAAGAAGGACAGAACACTGAAGCTTTCTTT
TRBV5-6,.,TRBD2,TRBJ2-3,CASSLAGGARDTQYF,TGTGCCAGCAGCTTGGCCGGGGGGGCTCGGGATACGCAGTATTTT
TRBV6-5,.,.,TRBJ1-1,CASSMAGLNTEAFF,TGTGCCAGCAGTATGGCAGGCCTGAACACTGAAGCTTTCTTT
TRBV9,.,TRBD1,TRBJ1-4,CASSTGRGREKLFF,TGTGCCAGCAGCACGGGAAGGGGGCGAGAAAAACTGTTTTTT
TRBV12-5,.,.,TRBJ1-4,CASGFTERQRELFF,TGTGCTAGTGGTTTTACCGAGAGGCAGAGGGAACTGTTTTTT
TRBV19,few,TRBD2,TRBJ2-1,CASSLSGGYNEQFF,TGTGCCAGTAGTCTTAGCGGGGGCTACAATGAGCAGTTCTTC
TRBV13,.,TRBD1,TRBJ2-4,CASSPSGTGLAKNIQYF,TGTGCCAGCAGTCCATCCGGGACAGGGTTAGCCAAAAACATTCAGTACTTC
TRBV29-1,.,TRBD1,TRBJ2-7,CSVRGTGSPSYEQYF,TGCAGCGTGCGAGGGACAGGGTCCCCCTCCTACGAGCAGTACTTC
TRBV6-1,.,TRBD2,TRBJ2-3,CASSVLAGGEDTQYF,TGTGCCAGCAGTGTCCTGGCGGGGGGGGAAGATACGCAGTATTTT
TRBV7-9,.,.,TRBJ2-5,CASSFAQNQETQYF,TGTGCCAGCAGCTTTGCACAGAACCAAGAGACCCAGTACTTC
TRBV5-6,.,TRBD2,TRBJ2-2,CASSVGGAIGELFF,TGTGCCAGCAGCGTCGGGGGGGCGATCGGGGAGCTGTTTTTT
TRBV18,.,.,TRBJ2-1,CASSPTGREQFF,TGTGCCAGCTCACCCACAGGCCGTGAGCAGTTCTTC
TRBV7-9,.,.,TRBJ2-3,CASSQGAGGMTDTQYF,TGTGCCAGCAGCCAGGGGGCGGGGGGGATGACAGATACGCAGTATTTT
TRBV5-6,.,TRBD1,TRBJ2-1,CASSFSGGAPGLHNEQFF,TGTGCCAGCAGCTTTTCAGGGGGCGCACCAGGGTTACACAATGAGCAGTTCTTC
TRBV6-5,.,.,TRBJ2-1,CASSSRGLNNEQFF,TGTGCCAGCAGCTCCAGGGGTTTGAACAATGAGCAGTTCTTC
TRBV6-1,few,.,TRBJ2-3,CASSGRGASTDTQYF,TGTGCCAGCAGTGGCCGGGGGGCTAGCACAGATACGCAGTATTTT
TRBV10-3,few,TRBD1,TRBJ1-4,CAIGTGLNEKLFF,TGTGCCATTGGGACAGGGCTTAATGAAAAACTGTTTTTT